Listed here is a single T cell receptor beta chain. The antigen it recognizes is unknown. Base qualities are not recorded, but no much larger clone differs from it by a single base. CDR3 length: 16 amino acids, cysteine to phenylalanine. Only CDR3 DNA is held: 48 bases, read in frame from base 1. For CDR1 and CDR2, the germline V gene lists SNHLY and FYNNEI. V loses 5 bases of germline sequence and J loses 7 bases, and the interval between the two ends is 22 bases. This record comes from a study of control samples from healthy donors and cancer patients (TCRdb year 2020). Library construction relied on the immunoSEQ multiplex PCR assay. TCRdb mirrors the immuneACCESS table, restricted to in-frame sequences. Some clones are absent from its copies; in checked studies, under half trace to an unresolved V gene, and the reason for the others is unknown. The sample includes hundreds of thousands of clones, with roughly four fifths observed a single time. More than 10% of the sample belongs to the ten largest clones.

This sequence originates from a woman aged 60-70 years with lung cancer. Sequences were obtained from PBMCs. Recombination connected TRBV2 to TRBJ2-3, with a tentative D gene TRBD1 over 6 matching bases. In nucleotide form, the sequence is TGTGCCAGCAGTCCTGCGCCGACAGGCTTGAAACATACGCAGTATTTT. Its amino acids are CASSPAPTGLKHTQYF.